This T cell receptor beta chain was sequenced in a study of T cell responses to AZD1222 COVID-19 vaccine. Study results and limitations: Samples come after the peak T cell response, not at day 14.

Here immunoSEQ multiplex PCR was the method, and the copy in TCRdb shows in-frame clones only, minus some. Of some 180,000 clones listed, roughly 88% were seen once; the top ten hold approximately 0.49%. The CDR3 is 12 amino acids. The ends were cut back, 5 bases at V and 8 bases at J, with 9 bases in the middle. Germline CDR1 SGHTA, CDR2 FQGNSA. On this clone itself: What it binds is unknown.

The rearrangement links TRBV7-2 to TRBJ2-2, with D possibly TRBD2 on 5 matching bases. The sequence came from an adult in good health. Specimen: peripheral blood, collected on day 0 of AZD1222 vaccination. The CDR3 reads CASSPPGGELFF. CDR3 nucleotide sequence: TGTGCCAGCAGCCCCCCGGGAGGGGAGCTGTTTTTT.